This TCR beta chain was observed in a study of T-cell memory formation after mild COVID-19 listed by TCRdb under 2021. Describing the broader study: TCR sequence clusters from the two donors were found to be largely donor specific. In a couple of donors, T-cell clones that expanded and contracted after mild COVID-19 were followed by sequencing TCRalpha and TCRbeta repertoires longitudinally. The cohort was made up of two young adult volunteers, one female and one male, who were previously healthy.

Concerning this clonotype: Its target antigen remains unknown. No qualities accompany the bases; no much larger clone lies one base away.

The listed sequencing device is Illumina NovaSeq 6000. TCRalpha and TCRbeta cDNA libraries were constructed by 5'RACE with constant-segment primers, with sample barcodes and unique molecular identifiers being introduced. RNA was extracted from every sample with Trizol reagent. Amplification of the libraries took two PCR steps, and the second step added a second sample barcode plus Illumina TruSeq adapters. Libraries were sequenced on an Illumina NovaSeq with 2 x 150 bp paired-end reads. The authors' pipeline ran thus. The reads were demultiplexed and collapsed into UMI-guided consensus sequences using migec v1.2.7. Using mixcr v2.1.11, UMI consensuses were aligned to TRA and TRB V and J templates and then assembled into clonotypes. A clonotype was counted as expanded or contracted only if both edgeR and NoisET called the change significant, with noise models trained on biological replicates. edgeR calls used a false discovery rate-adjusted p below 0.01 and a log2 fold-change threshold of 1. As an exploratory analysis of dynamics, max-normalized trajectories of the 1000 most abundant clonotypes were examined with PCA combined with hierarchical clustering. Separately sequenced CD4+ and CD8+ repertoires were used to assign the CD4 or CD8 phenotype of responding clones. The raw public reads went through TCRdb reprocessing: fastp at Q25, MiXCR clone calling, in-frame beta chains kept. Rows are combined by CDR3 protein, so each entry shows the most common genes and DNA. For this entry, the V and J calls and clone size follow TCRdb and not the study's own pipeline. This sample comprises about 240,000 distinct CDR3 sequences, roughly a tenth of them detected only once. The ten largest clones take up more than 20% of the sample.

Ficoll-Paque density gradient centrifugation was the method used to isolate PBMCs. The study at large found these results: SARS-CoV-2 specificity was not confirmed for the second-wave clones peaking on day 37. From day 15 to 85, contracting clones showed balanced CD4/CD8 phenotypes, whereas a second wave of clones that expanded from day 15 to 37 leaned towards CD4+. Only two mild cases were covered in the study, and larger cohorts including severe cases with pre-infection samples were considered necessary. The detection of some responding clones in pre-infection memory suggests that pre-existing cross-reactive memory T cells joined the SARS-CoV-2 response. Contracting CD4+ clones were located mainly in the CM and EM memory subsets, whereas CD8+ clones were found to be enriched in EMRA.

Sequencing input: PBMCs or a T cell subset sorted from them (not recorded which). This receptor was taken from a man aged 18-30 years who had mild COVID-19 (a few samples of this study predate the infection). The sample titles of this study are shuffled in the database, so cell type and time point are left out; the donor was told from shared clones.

The nucleotide sequence reads as follows: TGCGCCAGCAGCTCCTCGCACAGGGGTACTAACTATGGCTACACCTTC. Translated, this is CASSSSHRGTNYGYTF. In this chain, TRBV5-1 is recombined with TRBJ1-2; 7 bases in the middle match TRBD1. For CDR1 and CDR2, the germline V gene lists SGHRS and YFSETQ. From V the trimming removes 3 bases and from J it removes 0 bases, while the gene matches leave 8 bases of the junction unaccounted for. The CDR3 spans 16 residues, from the cysteine through the phenylalanine. CDR3 DNA is the only sequence kept; it has 48 bases, read in frame from the first base.